This T cell receptor beta chain originates from a study of post-analysis software for immune sequencing data. The CDR3 has 20 residues. Germline V gene sequence: CDR1 SGHRS, CDR2 YFSETQ. On this clonotype itself: The antigen is unknown.

Whole-study results and caveats: The study found TRBV5-6, TRBV5-1 and TRBV20-1 among five or six TRBV segments more frequent in patients than controls. Comparison with controls showed significantly lower normalized Chao1 diversity in multiple sclerosis patients.

Carried by the TCR beta cDNA libraries were unique molecular identifiers. Once 1 to 10 million T cells were used, roughly 490,000 cDNA molecules resulted. TCRdb re-analysed the PCR reads in MiXCR, keeping a single row per CDR3 protein. Of 820,000 or so distinct CDR3 sequences in the sample, around 50% were seen once. The chain recombines TRBV5-1 with TRBJ2-7; 7 nucleotides agree with TRBD1. The J call is uncertain, as TRBJ2-1 better fits the DNA end. The source of this sequence is a girl aged 5-17 years with multiple sclerosis. Material for sequencing was blood. The CDR3 DNA sequence: TGCGCCAGCAGCTCGGACCCCAATGACAGGGCCTCCGTCCGGTACAATGAGCAGTTCTTC. Amino acid sequence: CASSSDPNDRASVRYNEQFF.